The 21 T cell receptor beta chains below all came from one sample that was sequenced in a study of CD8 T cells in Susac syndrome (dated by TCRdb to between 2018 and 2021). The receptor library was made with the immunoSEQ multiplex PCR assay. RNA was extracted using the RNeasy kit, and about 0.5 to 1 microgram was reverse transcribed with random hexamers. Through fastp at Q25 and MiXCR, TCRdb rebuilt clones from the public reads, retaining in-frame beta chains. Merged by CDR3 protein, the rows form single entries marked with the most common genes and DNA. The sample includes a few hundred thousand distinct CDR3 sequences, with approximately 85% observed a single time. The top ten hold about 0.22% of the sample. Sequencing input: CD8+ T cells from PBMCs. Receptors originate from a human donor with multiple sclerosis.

The CDR3 nucleotides are TGCAGCGTTGAAGATATGCGGGGGAGCGGAGGCGAGCAGTACTTC. It yields the protein CSVEDMRGSGGEQYF. The chain combines TRBV29-1 with TRBJ2-7; 7 bases are a match to TRBD2. CDR1 is SQVTM and CDR2 is ANQGSEA in the germline V gene. V lost 0 bases, J lost 6 bases, and 11 bases stayed unmatched. CDR3 size: 15 residues.

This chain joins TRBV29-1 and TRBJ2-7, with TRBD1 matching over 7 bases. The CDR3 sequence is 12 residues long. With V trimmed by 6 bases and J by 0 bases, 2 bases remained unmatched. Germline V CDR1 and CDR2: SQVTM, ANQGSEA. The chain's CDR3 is CSVQGNSYEQYF. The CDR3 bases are TGCAGCGTACAGGGGAACTCCTACGAGCAGTACTTC.

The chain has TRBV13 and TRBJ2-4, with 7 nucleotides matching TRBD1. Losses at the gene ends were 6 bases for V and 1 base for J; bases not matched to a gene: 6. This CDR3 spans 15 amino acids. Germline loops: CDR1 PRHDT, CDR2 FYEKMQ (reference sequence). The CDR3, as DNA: TGTGCCAGCAGTCATCCGGGACAGGCCAAAAACATTCAGTACTTC. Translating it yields CASSHPGQAKNIQYF.

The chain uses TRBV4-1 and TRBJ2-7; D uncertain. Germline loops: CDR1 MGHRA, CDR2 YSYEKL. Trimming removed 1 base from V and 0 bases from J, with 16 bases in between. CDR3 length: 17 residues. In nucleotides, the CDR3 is TGCGCCAGCAGCCAAGTGGCTGGGCCCCCGTCCTCCTACGAGCAGTACTTC. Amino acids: CASSQVAGPPSSYEQYF.

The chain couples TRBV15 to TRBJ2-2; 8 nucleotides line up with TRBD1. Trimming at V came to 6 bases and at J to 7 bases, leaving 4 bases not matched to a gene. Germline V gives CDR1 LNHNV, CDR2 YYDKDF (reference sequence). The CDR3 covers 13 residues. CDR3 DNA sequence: TGTGCCACCAGACGGGACAGGAACGGGGAGCTGTTTTTT. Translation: CATRRDRNGELFF.

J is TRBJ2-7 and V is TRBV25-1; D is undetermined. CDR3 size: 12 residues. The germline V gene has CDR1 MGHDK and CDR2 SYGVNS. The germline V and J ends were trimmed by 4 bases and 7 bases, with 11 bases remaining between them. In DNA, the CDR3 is TGTGCCAGCAGTGGATATAGCTCTGAGCAGTACTTC. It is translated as CASSGYSSEQYF.

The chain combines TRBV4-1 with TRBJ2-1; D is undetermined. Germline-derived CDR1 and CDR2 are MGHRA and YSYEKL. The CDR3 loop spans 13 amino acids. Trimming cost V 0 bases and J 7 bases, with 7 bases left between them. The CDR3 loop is CASSQESANEQFF. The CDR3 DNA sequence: TGCGCCAGCAGCCAAGAATCGGCTAATGAGCAGTTCTTC.

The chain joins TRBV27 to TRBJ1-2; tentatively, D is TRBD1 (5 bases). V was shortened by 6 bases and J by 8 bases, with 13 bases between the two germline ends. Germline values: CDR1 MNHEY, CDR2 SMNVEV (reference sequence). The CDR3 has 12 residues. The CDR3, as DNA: TGTGCCAGCAGCTCGGGACTCAGGGGCTACACCTTC. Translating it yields CASSSGLRGYTF.

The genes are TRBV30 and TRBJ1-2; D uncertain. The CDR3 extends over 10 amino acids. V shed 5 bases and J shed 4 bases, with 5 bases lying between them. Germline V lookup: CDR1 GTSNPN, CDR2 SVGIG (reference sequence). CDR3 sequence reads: CAWFAYGYTF. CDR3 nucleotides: TGTGCCTGGTTCGCCTATGGCTACACCTTC.

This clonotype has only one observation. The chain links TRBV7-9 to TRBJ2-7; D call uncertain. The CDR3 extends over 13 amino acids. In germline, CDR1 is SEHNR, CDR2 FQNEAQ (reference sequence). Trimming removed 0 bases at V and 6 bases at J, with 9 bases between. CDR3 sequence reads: CASSLALGTEQYF. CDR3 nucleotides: TGTGCCAGCAGCTTAGCGCTCGGAACCGAGCAGTACTTC.

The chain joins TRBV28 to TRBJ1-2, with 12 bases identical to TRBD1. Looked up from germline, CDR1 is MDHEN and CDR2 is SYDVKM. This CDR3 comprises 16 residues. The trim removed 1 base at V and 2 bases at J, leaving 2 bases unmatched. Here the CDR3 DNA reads TGTGCCAGCAGTTTATATGGGACAGGGGGCAACTATGGCTACACCTTC. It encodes CASSLYGTGGNYGYTF.

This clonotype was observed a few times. The DNA for the CDR3 is TGTGCCAGCAGGGGGGTTGCGGTACAGGGCGGCTACGAGCAGTACTTC. Translation gives CASRGVAVQGGYEQYF. This chain connects TRBV2 to TRBJ2-7; maybe TRBD1 (6 bases). With 6 bases removed from V and 3 bases from J, the gap between germline ends came to 21 bases. Looked up from germline, CDR1 is SNHLY and CDR2 is FYNNEI. The CDR3 spans 16 residues.

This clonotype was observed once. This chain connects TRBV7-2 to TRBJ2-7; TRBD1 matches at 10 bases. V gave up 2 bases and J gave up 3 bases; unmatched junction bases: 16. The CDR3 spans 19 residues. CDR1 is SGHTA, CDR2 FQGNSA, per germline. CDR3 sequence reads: CASSLIRGVFGTGDYEQYF. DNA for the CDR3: TGTGCCAGCAGCTTAATTCGGGGGGTTTTTGGGACAGGGGACTACGAGCAGTACTTC.

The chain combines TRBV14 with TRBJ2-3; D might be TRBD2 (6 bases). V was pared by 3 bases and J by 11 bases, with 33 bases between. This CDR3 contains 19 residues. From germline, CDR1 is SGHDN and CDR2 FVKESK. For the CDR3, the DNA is TGTGCCAGCAGCCATGGACCAAACCAAGGATACGGGATTCGGAGGGAGCAGTATTTT. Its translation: CASSHGPNQGYGIRREQYF.

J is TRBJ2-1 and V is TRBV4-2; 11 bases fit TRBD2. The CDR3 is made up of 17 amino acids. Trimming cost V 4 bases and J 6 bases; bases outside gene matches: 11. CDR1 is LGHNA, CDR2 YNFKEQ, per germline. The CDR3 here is CASSPEVLAGVSNEQFF. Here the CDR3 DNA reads TGTGCCAGCAGCCCCGAGGTACTAGCGGGAGTGTCCAATGAGCAGTTCTTC.

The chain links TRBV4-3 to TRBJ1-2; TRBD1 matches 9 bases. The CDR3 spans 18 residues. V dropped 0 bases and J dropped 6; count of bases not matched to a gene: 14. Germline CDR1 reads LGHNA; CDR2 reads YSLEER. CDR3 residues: CASSQEEGLTGGADGYTF. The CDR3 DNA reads TGCGCCAGCAGCCAAGAAGAGGGACTTACAGGGGGCGCAGATGGCTACACCTTC.

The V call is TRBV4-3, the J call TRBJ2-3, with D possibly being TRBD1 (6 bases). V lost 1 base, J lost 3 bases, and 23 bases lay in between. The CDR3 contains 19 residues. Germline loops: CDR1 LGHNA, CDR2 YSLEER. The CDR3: CASSQVGHRAPWGTDTQYF. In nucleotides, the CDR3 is TGCGCCAGCAGCCAAGTAGGCCACAGGGCCCCTTGGGGGACAGATACGCAGTATTTT.

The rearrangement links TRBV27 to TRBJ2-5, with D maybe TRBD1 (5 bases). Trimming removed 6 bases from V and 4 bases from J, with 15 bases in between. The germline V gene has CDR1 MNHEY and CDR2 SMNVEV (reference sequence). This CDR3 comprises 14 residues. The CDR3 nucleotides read TGTGCCAGCAGCCTGTCAGGGCGCGCAGAGACCCAGTACTTC. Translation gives CASSLSGRAETQYF.

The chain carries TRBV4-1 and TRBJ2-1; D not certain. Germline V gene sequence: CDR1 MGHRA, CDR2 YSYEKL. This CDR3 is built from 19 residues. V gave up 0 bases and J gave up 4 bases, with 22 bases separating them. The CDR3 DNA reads TGCGCCAGCAGCCAAGATTCCCCCTCCTACGGAGCAATTTACAATGAGCAGTTCTTC. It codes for CASSQDSPSYGAIYNEQFF.

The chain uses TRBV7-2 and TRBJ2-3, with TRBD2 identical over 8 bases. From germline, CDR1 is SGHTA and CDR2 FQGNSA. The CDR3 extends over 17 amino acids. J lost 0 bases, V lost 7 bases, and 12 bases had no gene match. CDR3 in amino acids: CASIPGLVFSSTDTQYF. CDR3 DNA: TGTGCCAGCATCCCGGGACTAGTCTTTTCTAGCACAGATACGCAGTATTTT. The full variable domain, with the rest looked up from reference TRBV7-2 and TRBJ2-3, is GAGVSQSPSNKVTEKGKDVELRCDPISGHTALYWYRQSLGQGLEFLIYFQGNSAPDKSGLPSDRFSAERTGGSVSTLTIQRTQQEDSAVYLCASIPGLVFSSTDTQYFGPGTRLTVL.

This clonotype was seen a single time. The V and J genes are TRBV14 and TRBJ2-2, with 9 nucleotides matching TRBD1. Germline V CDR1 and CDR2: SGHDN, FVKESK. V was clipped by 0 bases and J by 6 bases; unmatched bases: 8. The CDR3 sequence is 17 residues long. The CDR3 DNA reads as TGTGCCAGCAGCCAAGAGGGGACAGGGATTTTTGCCGGGGAGCTGTTTTTT. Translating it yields CASSQEGTGIFAGELFF.